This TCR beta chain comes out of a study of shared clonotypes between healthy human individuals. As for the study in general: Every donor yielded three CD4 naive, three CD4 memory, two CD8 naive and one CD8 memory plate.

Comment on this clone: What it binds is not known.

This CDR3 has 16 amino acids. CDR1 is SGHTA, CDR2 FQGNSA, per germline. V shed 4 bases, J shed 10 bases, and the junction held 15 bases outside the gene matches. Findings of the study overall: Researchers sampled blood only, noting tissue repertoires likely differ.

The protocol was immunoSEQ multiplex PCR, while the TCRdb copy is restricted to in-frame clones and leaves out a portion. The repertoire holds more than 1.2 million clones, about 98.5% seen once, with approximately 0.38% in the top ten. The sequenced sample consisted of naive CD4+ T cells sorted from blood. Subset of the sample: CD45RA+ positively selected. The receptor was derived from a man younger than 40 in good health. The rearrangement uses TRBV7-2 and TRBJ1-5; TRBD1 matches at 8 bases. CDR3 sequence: CASSSIRTGTGHPQHF. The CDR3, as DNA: TGTGCCAGCAGCTCCATTCGCACCGGGACAGGACATCCCCAGCATTTT.